These 21 T cell receptor beta chains originate from one sample sequenced in a study of OX40 agonist ivuxolimab in advanced cancers. Libraries were prepared by immunoSEQ multiplex PCR; TCRdb keeps only in-frame clonotypes and omits some of them. This sample yields some 150,000 clones, of which around 93% are seen a single time; about 0.93% belongs to the top ten. The material sequenced was CD4+ or CD8+ T cells sorted from blood, taken in a trial of the OX40 agonist ivuxolimab. The receptors stem from an adult with an advanced solid tumor such as melanoma, head and neck, liver or kidney cancer.

V usage is TRBV27 and J usage is TRBJ2-7; the match to TRBD2 covers 13 bases. The CDR3 loop spans 17 amino acids. Germline loops: CDR1 MNHEY, CDR2 SMNVEV (reference sequence). V shed 4 bases and J 3 bases; nucleotides not matched to a gene: 9. The CDR3 region has the DNA TGTGCCAGCAGTTCATTAGGACTAGCGGGAGCTCGCTACGAGCAGTACTTC. Translated: CASSSLGLAGARYEQYF.

The genes are TRBV19 and TRBJ1-1; tentatively, D is TRBD1 (5 bases). The V end was cut by 2 bases, the J end by 10 bases, with 11 bases between. CDR1 and CDR2 from the germline V gene are LNHDA and SQIVND (reference sequence). This CDR3 is built from 12 residues. The CDR3 DNA is TGTGCCAGTAGTATATTGGAGGGGAGAGCTTTCTTT. Translation gives CASSILEGRAFF.

The rearrangement uses TRBV5-4 and TRBJ1-3, with D perhaps matching TRBD1 (5 bases). CDR1 SGHNT and CDR2 YYREEE come from the germline V gene (reference sequence). The V end was cut by 0 bases, the J end by 11 bases, with 12 bases between. This CDR3 is 13 amino acids long. In nucleotides, the CDR3 is TGTGCCAGCAGCTTGGACCCCAGGGATCCCATATATTTT. Translated: CASSLDPRDPIYF.

This chain connects TRBV6-5 to TRBJ2-7, with D possibly being TRBD2 (6 bases). The CDR3 loop spans 15 amino acids. Deletions cut 6 bases from V and 7 bases from J, with 22 bases between. CDR1 is MNHEY and CDR2 is SVGAGI in the germline V gene. The CDR3 region is CASSSLTQGGREQYF. CDR3 coding DNA: TGTGCCAGCAGCTCCTTGACCCAGGGAGGTCGTGAGCAGTACTTC.

The gene calls are TRBV5-6 and TRBJ2-7, with D perhaps assigned TRBD1 or TRBD2 (5 bases each). V lost 7 bases and J 2 bases, leaving 10 bases between the germline ends. Germline CDR1 SGHDT, CDR2 YYEEEE. This CDR3 region has 12 residues. The CDR3 bases are TGTGCCAGCTCCCGGGACCCCTACGAGCAGTACTTC. Its protein is CASSRDPYEQYF.

J is TRBJ1-2 and V is TRBV9, with unresolved D. Trimming shortened V by 4 bases and J by 0 bases, and 13 bases separated the two germline ends. The CDR3 has 15 amino acids. Germline assignment: CDR1 SGDLS and CDR2 YYNGEE. The CDR3 DNA sequence: TGTGCCAGCAGCTCAAATACGTTAGCTAACTATGGCTACACCTTC. Protein product: CASSSNTLANYGYTF.

The rearrangement uses TRBV4-3 and TRBJ1-3; D perhaps matches TRBD1 (6 bases). Trimming took 1 base from V and 4 from J, leaving 14 bases between them. The CDR3 loop spans 16 amino acids. CDR1 and CDR2 from the germline V gene are LGHNA and YSLEER. The CDR3 nucleotides are TGCGCCAGCAGCCAAGGGTTTCAGGGGATGGGAAACACCATATATTTT. Translating gives CASSQGFQGMGNTIYF.

This chain connects TRBV7-9 to TRBJ2-5; TRBD1 matches at 8 bases. The junction had 8 bases not matched to a gene; V was cut back by 1 base and J by 1 base. This CDR3 is 17 amino acids long. Germline CDR1 SEHNR, CDR2 FQNEAQ (reference sequence). The CDR3 spells CASSLERQGLLQETQYF. CDR3 coding DNA: TGTGCCAGCAGCTTAGAACGACAGGGGCTACTCCAAGAGACCCAGTACTTC.

This sequence joins TRBV28 and TRBJ2-7; D not resolved. Trimming removed 2 bases from V and 7 bases from J, with 12 bases in between. The germline CDR1 and CDR2 sequences are MDHEN and SYDVKM. The CDR3 has 13 amino acids. In DNA, the CDR3 is TGTGCCAGCAGTTTACCCCGAGCCGGGGAGCAGTACTTC. Translation: CASSLPRAGEQYF.

V and J are TRBV5-4 and TRBJ2-5; perhaps D is TRBD1 or TRBD2 (5 bases each). Trimming cost V 0 bases and J 1 base, with 7 bases left between them. CDR1 is SGHNT, CDR2 YYREEE, per germline (reference sequence). The CDR3 runs to 14 residues. The CDR3: CASSLAGSQETQYF. The CDR3 DNA reads as TGTGCCAGCAGCTTGGCAGGGAGCCAAGAGACCCAGTACTTC.

The chain uses TRBV14 and TRBJ1-2, with D unclear. Trimming left V 1 base short and J 5 bases short, with 5 bases between. This CDR3 has 12 amino acids. In germline, CDR1 is SGHDN, CDR2 FVKESK. The CDR3, as DNA: TGTGCCAGCAGCCAAGGAAGATATGGCTACACCTTC. Its protein product is CASSQGRYGYTF. Drawing the rest from reference TRBV14 and TRBJ1-2, the complete variable domain is EAGVTQFPSHSVIEKGQTVTLRCDPISGHDNLYWYRRVMGKEIKFLLHFVKESKQDESGMPNNRFLAERTGGTYSTLKVQPAELEDSGVYFCASSQGRYGYTFGSGTRLTVV.

This chain uses TRBV7-3 with TRBJ2-1, with 12 bases aligning to TRBD2. CDR1 SGHTA and CDR2 FQGTGA come from the germline V gene. V shed 3 bases and J 9 bases; nucleotides not matched to a gene: 12. The CDR3 extends over 17 amino acids. Here the CDR3 reads CASSFSTLAGGQGEQFF. CDR3 DNA sequence: TGTGCCAGCAGCTTCTCCACCCTAGCGGGAGGGCAGGGTGAGCAGTTCTTC.

V is TRBV9 and J is TRBJ2-2; D possibly matches TRBD1 or TRBD2 (5 bases each). The germline gives CDR1 SGDLS, CDR2 YYNGEE. The V gene lost 3 bases and the J gene lost 5 bases, with 17 bases spanning the gap. The CDR3 is 16 residues long. The CDR3 region has the DNA TGTGCCAGCAGCGGCAGAGGGACCCCCAAGACCGGGGAGCTGTTTTTT. This sequence encodes CASSGRGTPKTGELFF.

The chain combines TRBV27 with TRBJ2-3; TRBD1 matches at 7 bases. This CDR3 comprises 20 residues. Germline CDR1 reads MNHEY; CDR2 reads SMNVEV (reference sequence). Trimming at V came to 2 bases and at J to 6 bases, leaving 23 bases not matched to a gene. The CDR3 protein is CASSLRWTPASTGMADTQYF. CDR3 DNA sequence: TGTGCCAGCAGTTTAAGGTGGACCCCAGCCTCGACAGGGATGGCGGATACGCAGTATTTT.

The chain joins TRBV14 to TRBJ1-6; D is unresolved. The CDR3 is 15 amino acids. V lost 4 bases, J lost 5 bases, and 12 bases lay in between. The germline V gene has CDR1 SGHDN and CDR2 FVKESK. The CDR3 nucleotides read TGTGCCAGCAGCCGAAACAAGATGGATAATTCACCCCTCCACTTT. Its translation: CASSRNKMDNSPLHF.

This chain joins TRBV10-3 and TRBJ1-5; possible D gene TRBD1, 5 bases. The V end lost 7 bases, the J end lost 5 bases, and 12 bases lay between the germline ends. This CDR3 has 13 amino acids. The germline V gene has CDR1 ENHRY and CDR2 SYGVKD. CDR3 protein: CAINRQQDQPQHF. In nucleotides, the CDR3 is TGTGCCATCAACAGACAGCAGGATCAGCCCCAGCATTTT.

This clone was seen once. This chain uses TRBV18 with TRBJ2-7; perhaps D is TRBD1 or TRBD2 (5 bases each). The CDR3 runs 14 residues. Germline V lookup: CDR1 KGHSH, CDR2 LQKENI. V gave up 6 bases and J gave up 4 bases, with 16 bases separating them. DNA of the CDR3: TGTGCCAGCTCCCCTCCCGGGACGCCATACGAGCAGTACTTC. Its protein is CASSPPGTPYEQYF.

The chain links TRBV7-9 to TRBJ1-3; possible D gene TRBD1, 5 bases. V lost 5 bases and J lost 0, with 11 bases in between. This CDR3 contains 15 residues. Per germline, CDR1 SEHNR and CDR2 FQNEAQ (reference sequence). In DNA form, the CDR3 reads TGTGCCAGCAGCGGCGGGACCCTCTCTGGAAACACCATATATTTT. It codes for CASSGGTLSGNTIYF. Supplemented by reference TRBV7-9 and TRBJ1-3, the full variable domain reads DTGVSQNPRHKITKRGQNVTFRCDPISEHNRLYWYRQTLGQGPEFLTYFQNEAQLEKSRLLSDRFSAERPKGSFSTLEIQRTEQGDSAMYLCASSGGTLSGNTIYFGEGSWLTVV.

This chain connects TRBV4-3 to TRBJ1-2; possibly TRBD1 for D (5 bases). Germline CDR1 reads LGHNA; CDR2 reads YSLEER. V lost 1 base, J lost 5 bases, and 11 bases lay in between. The CDR3 sequence is 14 residues long. The chain's CDR3 is CASSQGQQVYGYTF. DNA of the CDR3: TGCGCCAGCAGCCAAGGACAGCAGGTTTATGGCTACACCTTC.

The chain employs TRBV7-2 and TRBJ2-1; TRBD1 aligns across 8 bases. The CDR3 spans 16 residues. Germline CDR1 reads SGHTA; CDR2 reads FQGNSA. V was clipped by 1 base and J by 3 bases; unmatched bases: 5. Written as DNA, the CDR3 is TGTGCCAGCAGCTTAGAAGGGACAGGTATCTACAATGAGCAGTTCTTC. It is translated as CASSLEGTGIYNEQFF.

The chain employs TRBV6-5 and TRBJ1-1; TRBD1 is a possible D gene (6 bases). V was pared by 2 bases and J by 9 bases, with 22 bases between. The CDR3 covers 16 residues. Per the germline V gene, CDR1 is MNHEY and CDR2 is SVGAGI. CDR3 sequence reads: CASSYPAGEGWRKAFF. In nucleotides, the CDR3 is TGTGCCAGCAGTTACCCTGCAGGGGAAGGATGGAGAAAAGCTTTCTTT.